This T cell receptor beta chain emerged from a study of blood T cell repertoires in COVID-19. Study summary: Whether acute or convalescent, the COVID-19 samples came from the United States, Italy and Spain. PBMCs, B-cell-depleted T cells, or T cells provided the cDNA or gDNA that made up the material.

The CDR3 contains 14 residues. Trimming stripped 6 bases from V and 4 bases from J, with 15 bases between. Germline assignment: CDR1 LGHNT and CDR2 FRNRAP. In the original workflow: Reference gene primer amplification gave nucleated cell count estimates. Measured with immunoSEQ multiplex PCR; TCRdb has only the in-frame clones, and not every one. V, J and clone size derive from that table, while D and trimming were established from the DNA sequence. Among around 100,000 clones listed, more than 75% were seen once. The V and J genes are TRBV12-5 and TRBJ1-2; no definite D call. The sequence was obtained from a human donor in a cohort sampled during active COVID-19. Sequenced input: peripheral blood. The CDR3 loop is CASGKDSYSYGYTF. In DNA, the CDR3 is TGTGCTAGTGGGAAAGACTCATATTCCTATGGCTACACCTTC.